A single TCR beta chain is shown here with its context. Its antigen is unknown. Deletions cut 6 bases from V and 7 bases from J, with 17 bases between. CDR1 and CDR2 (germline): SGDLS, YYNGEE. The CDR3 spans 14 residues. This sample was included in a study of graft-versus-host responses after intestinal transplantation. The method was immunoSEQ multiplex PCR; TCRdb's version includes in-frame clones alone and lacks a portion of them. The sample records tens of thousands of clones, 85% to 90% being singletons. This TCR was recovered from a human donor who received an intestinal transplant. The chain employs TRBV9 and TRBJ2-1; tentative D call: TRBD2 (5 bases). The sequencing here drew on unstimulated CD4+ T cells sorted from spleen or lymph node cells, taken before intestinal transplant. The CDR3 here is CASTTRDSWNEQFF. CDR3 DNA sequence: TGTGCCAGCACTACTCGGGATTCTTGGAATGAGCAGTTCTTC. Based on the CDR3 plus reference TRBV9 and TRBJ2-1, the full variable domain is DSGVTQTPKHLITATGQRVTLRCSPRSGDLSVYWYQQSLDQGLQFLIQYYNGEERAKGNILERFSAQQFPDLHSELNLSSLELGDSALYFCASTTRDSWNEQFFGPGTRLTVL.